The rows below give T cell receptor beta chains drawn from one sample of a study of blood T cell repertoires in COVID-19. Clones were sequenced by immunoSEQ multiplex PCR, and TCRdb holds only the in-frame ones, with some missing. Of about 210,000 clones detected, about 81% appear once; the ten largest clones hold about 9%. The specimen was PBMCs or T cells enriched from blood (not recorded which). These receptors came from a middle-aged man who had recovered from COVID-19. CDR3s include the opening cysteine and the closing phenylalanine or tryptophan. D genes are given only for firm matches. Not every row has a clone size; where given, it reads once, few, many or a size class.

CDR3 length: 12; clone size: -; D gene: -; J gene: TRBJ2-5; V gene: TRBV3-1/TRBV3-2; CDR3 DNA: TGTGCCAGCAGCCGAACGGGGGAGACCCAGTACTTC; CDR3 protein: CASSRTGETQYF
CDR3 length: 15; clone size: -; D gene: -; J gene: TRBJ1-5; V gene: TRBV19; CDR3 DNA: TGTGCCAGTAGTTGGAGATCTTCGGGTGGACAGCCCCAGCATTTT; CDR3 protein: CASSWRSSGGQPQHF
CDR3 length: 16; clone size: -; D gene: -; J gene: TRBJ1-5; V gene: TRBV4-2; CDR3 DNA: TGTGCCAGCAGCCAAGATCCAGGGTATAGCAATCAGCCCCAGCATTTT; CDR3 protein: CASSQDPGYSNQPQHF
CDR3 length: 12; clone size: -; D gene: -; J gene: TRBJ1-2; V gene: TRBV12-3/TRBV12-4; CDR3 DNA: TGTGCCAGCAGTCTAGCTTGGAGCGGCTACACCTTC; CDR3 protein: CASSLAWSGYTF
CDR3 length: 17; clone size: -; D gene: -; J gene: TRBJ2-3; V gene: TRBV3-1/TRBV3-2; CDR3 DNA: TGTGCCAGCAGCCCGACCCCTGCCGGGAGACGGACAGATACGCAGTATTTT; CDR3 protein: CASSPTPAGRRTDTQYF
CDR3 length: 14; clone size: -; D gene: TRBD1; J gene: TRBJ1-2; V gene: TRBV2; CDR3 DNA: TGTGCCAGCAGGAGCAGGGGGCATAGGGATGGCTACACCTTC; CDR3 protein: CASRSRGHRDGYTF
CDR3 length: 15; clone size: few; D gene: TRBD2; J gene: TRBJ2-7; V gene: TRBV4-1; CDR3 DNA: TGCGCCAGCAGCCGCGGGGGGGACAGCTTCGGGGAGCAGTACTTC; CDR3 protein: CASSRGGDSFGEQYF
CDR3 length: 11; clone size: -; D gene: -; J gene: TRBJ1-2; V gene: TRBV10-1; CDR3 DNA: TGCGCCAGCAAACAGGGTGATGGCTACACCTTC; CDR3 protein: CASKQGDGYTF
CDR3 length: 14; clone size: -; D gene: -; J gene: TRBJ2-5; V gene: TRBV5-1; CDR3 DNA: TGCGCCAGCAGCGCGGGACAGATGGGGGAGACCCAGTACTTC; CDR3 protein: CASSAGQMGETQYF
CDR3 length: 16; clone size: -; D gene: TRBD2; J gene: TRBJ2-1; V gene: TRBV4-1; CDR3 DNA: TGCGCCAGCAGCCTGGCAGGGGGAGCGGGAGGGCGAGAGCAGTTCTTC; CDR3 protein: CASSLAGGAGGREQFF
CDR3 length: 13; clone size: -; D gene: -; J gene: TRBJ2-7; V gene: TRBV5-6; CDR3 DNA: TGTGCCAGCAGCTACAATAGCCCCTACGAGCAGTACTTC; CDR3 protein: CASSYNSPYEQYF
CDR3 length: 14; clone size: -; D gene: -; J gene: TRBJ1-1; V gene: TRBV9; CDR3 DNA: TGTGCCAGCAGCGCCCAAGGGGCCAGTACTGAAGCTTTCTTT; CDR3 protein: CASSAQGASTEAFF
CDR3 length: 15; clone size: -; D gene: TRBD1; J gene: TRBJ1-2; V gene: TRBV19; CDR3 DNA: TGTGCCAGTAGTCCACGGACAGGGAGGGACTATGGCTACACCTTC; CDR3 protein: CASSPRTGRDYGYTF
CDR3 length: 13; clone size: few; D gene: -; J gene: TRBJ2-7; V gene: TRBV2; CDR3 DNA: TGTGCCACCAGGGGGACTAGGACAAACGAGCAGTACTTC; CDR3 protein: CATRGTRTNEQYF
CDR3 length: 13; clone size: -; D gene: -; J gene: TRBJ1-5; V gene: TRBV19; CDR3 DNA: TGTGCCAGTAGTGGCTTGCCCAATCAGCCCCAGCATTTT; CDR3 protein: CASSGLPNQPQHF
CDR3 length: 16; clone size: -; D gene: -; J gene: TRBJ1-5; V gene: TRBV6-6; CDR3 DNA: TGTGCCAGCAGTTCAATGGACTCCTCGGGCAATCAGCCCCAGCATTTT; CDR3 protein: CASSSMDSSGNQPQHF
CDR3 length: 16; clone size: -; D gene: -; J gene: TRBJ1-5; V gene: TRBV11-2; CDR3 DNA: TGTGCCAGCAGCCTAGGATACGGGGGTAGCAATCAGCCCCAGCATTTT; CDR3 protein: CASSLGYGGSNQPQHF
CDR3 length: 13; clone size: -; D gene: -; J gene: TRBJ1-5; V gene: TRBV20-1; CDR3 DNA: TGCAGTGCTAGTCAGAGGAGCAATCAGCCCCAGCATTTT; CDR3 protein: CSASQRSNQPQHF
CDR3 length: 15; clone size: -; D gene: -; J gene: TRBJ1-4; V gene: TRBV5-5; CDR3 DNA: TGTGCCAGCAGCTTGGGGCCAGCAACTAATGAAAAACTGTTTTTT; CDR3 protein: CASSLGPATNEKLFF
CDR3 length: 12; clone size: -; D gene: -; J gene: TRBJ1-2; V gene: TRBV5-1; CDR3 DNA: TGCGCCAGCAGCCGCGCGGACTTGAGCTACACCTTC; CDR3 protein: CASSRADLSYTF
CDR3 length: 14; clone size: -; D gene: -; J gene: TRBJ2-7; V gene: TRBV12-5; CDR3 DNA: TGTGCTAGTGGTGCACAAATTTTATCCCGCGAGCAGTACTTC; CDR3 protein: CASGAQILSREQYF
CDR3 length: 16; clone size: -; D gene: -; J gene: TRBJ1-3; V gene: TRBV3-1/TRBV3-2; CDR3 DNA: TGTGCCAGCAGCCACCTCTCTATCGGTCCCGGAAACACCATATATTTT; CDR3 protein: CASSHLSIGPGNTIYF
CDR3 length: 12; clone size: -; D gene: -; J gene: TRBJ2-3; V gene: TRBV5-1; CDR3 DNA: TGCGCCAGCAGCCCAGGGTTAGATACGCAGTATTTT; CDR3 protein: CASSPGLDTQYF
CDR3 length: 15; clone size: -; D gene: -; J gene: TRBJ1-5; V gene: TRBV7-9; CDR3 DNA: TGTGCCAGCAGCTTCTCAGGGGCCGACAATCAGCCCCAGCATTTT; CDR3 protein: CASSFSGADNQPQHF
CDR3 length: 14; clone size: -; D gene: TRBD1; J gene: TRBJ1-5; V gene: TRBV7-9; CDR3 DNA: TGTGCCAGCAGCTTGACAGGGGACGGGCAGCCCCAGCATTTT; CDR3 protein: CASSLTGDGQPQHF
CDR3 length: 15; clone size: once; D gene: TRBD1; J gene: TRBJ2-7; V gene: TRBV5-4; CDR3 DNA: TGTGCCAGCAGCTTGGAAGCGACAGGGTGGTACGAGCAGTACTTC; CDR3 protein: CASSLEATGWYEQYF
CDR3 length: 15; clone size: -; D gene: TRBD2; J gene: TRBJ2-1; V gene: TRBV5-1; CDR3 DNA: TGCGCCAGCAGCTTTTCTAGCGGGGATTACAATGAGCAGTTCTTC; CDR3 protein: CASSFSSGDYNEQFF
CDR3 length: 15; clone size: once; D gene: -; J gene: TRBJ1-3; V gene: TRBV7-6; CDR3 DNA: TGTGCCAGCAGCTTAACCGGTGACTCTGGAAACACCATATATTTT; CDR3 protein: CASSLTGDSGNTIYF
CDR3 length: 15; clone size: -; D gene: TRBD2; J gene: TRBJ2-1; V gene: TRBV2; CDR3 DNA: TGTGCCAGCAGTGAGATAGCGGGGGGGGACAATGAGCAGTTCTTC; CDR3 protein: CASSEIAGGDNEQFF
CDR3 length: 15; clone size: -; D gene: -; J gene: TRBJ1-2; V gene: TRBV11-2; CDR3 DNA: TGTGCCAGCAGCTTAAGCCCGAAAAGTTTATATGGCTACACCTTC; CDR3 protein: CASSLSPKSLYGYTF
CDR3 length: 14; clone size: -; D gene: -; J gene: TRBJ1-1; V gene: TRBV27; CDR3 DNA: TGTGCCAGCAGGCCTACAGGGAAGCGCGCTGAAGCTTTCTTT; CDR3 protein: CASRPTGKRAEAFF
CDR3 length: 16; clone size: many; D gene: -; J gene: TRBJ1-5; V gene: TRBV15; CDR3 DNA: TGTGCCACCAACGTGTTACCCAATCCCAGGGGCCAGCCCCAGCATTTT; CDR3 protein: CATNVLPNPRGQPQHF
CDR3 length: 14; clone size: -; D gene: -; J gene: TRBJ2-7; V gene: TRBV12-2; CDR3 DNA: TGTGCAAGTCGCTCTAGCGGGAAGACCCACGAGCAGTACTTC; CDR3 protein: CASRSSGKTHEQYF
CDR3 length: 17; clone size: -; D gene: TRBD2; J gene: TRBJ2-7; V gene: TRBV15; CDR3 DNA: TGTGCCACCAGCATAGGACTAGCGGGAGCTAGGGCCTACGAGCAGTACTTC; CDR3 protein: CATSIGLAGARAYEQYF
CDR3 length: 14; clone size: few; D gene: -; J gene: TRBJ1-3; V gene: TRBV7-4; CDR3 DNA: TGTGCCAGCAGCTTACGACATAAGGGAAACACCATATATTTT; CDR3 protein: CASSLRHKGNTIYF
CDR3 length: 15; clone size: -; D gene: -; J gene: TRBJ1-1; V gene: TRBV18; CDR3 DNA: TGTGCCAGCTCACCACGACTGACGGAGAACACTGAAGCTTTCTTT; CDR3 protein: CASSPRLTENTEAFF
CDR3 length: 16; clone size: -; D gene: TRBD1; J gene: TRBJ1-1; V gene: TRBV5-1; CDR3 DNA: TGCGCCAGCAGCCCAAGACAGGGGGTAAGGAACACTGAAGCTTTCTTT; CDR3 protein: CASSPRQGVRNTEAFF
CDR3 length: 15; clone size: -; D gene: TRBD1; J gene: TRBJ1-3; V gene: TRBV12-5; CDR3 DNA: TGTGCTAGTGGTTTGGGACAGGGTCCTGGAAACACCATATATTTT; CDR3 protein: CASGLGQGPGNTIYF